The rows below give T cell receptor beta chains drawn from one sample of a study of STAT5B mutations in CD4+ large granular lymphocyte leukemia. Some clones are missing from TCRdb's copy, which holds only in-frame ones; the method was immunoSEQ multiplex PCR. The table includes approximately 35,000 clones, 76% detected once. Sequenced sample: CD4+ T cells from blood buffy coats. The receptor set was obtained from a human donor in good health. Each CDR3 is given with its conserved first and last residue. A D gene is named only where the DNA matches it firmly. Size is omitted from some rows. Given values are once, few, many or a class for expanded clones.

clone size: .; V gene: TRBV7-6; J gene: TRBJ2-2; D gene: TRBD2; CDR3 DNA: TGTGCCAGCAGCTTGCTAGCGGGGCAAACCGGGGAGCTGTTTTTT; CDR3 protein: CASSLLAGQTGELFF
clone size: .; V gene: TRBV7-2; J gene: TRBJ2-7; D gene: .; CDR3 DNA: TGTGCCAGCAGCTTTGGTTTCGCGCGGGGCGGGTACGAGCAGTACTTC; CDR3 protein: CASSFGFARGGYEQYF
clone size: .; V gene: TRBV2; J gene: TRBJ2-4; D gene: .; CDR3 DNA: TGTGCCAGCAGTGCGGAGTATACAGCCAAAAACATTCAGTACTTC; CDR3 protein: CASSAEYTAKNIQYF
clone size: .; V gene: TRBV4-3; J gene: TRBJ2-3; D gene: TRBD2; CDR3 DNA: TGCGCCAGCAGCCCGAGGTGGACTAGCGGAGATACGCAGTATTTT; CDR3 protein: CASSPRWTSGDTQYF
clone size: few; V gene: TRBV5-1; J gene: TRBJ2-1; D gene: TRBD2; CDR3 DNA: TGCGCCAGCAGCTTGAGCGGGGAGGGGTACAATGAGCAGTTCTTC; CDR3 protein: CASSLSGEGYNEQFF
clone size: once; V gene: TRBV7-2; J gene: TRBJ2-4; D gene: .; CDR3 DNA: TGTGCCAGCAGCCCAAATCGACTAGCCAAAAACATTCAGTACTTC; CDR3 protein: CASSPNRLAKNIQYF
clone size: .; V gene: TRBV5-6; J gene: TRBJ1-6; D gene: TRBD1; CDR3 DNA: TGTGCCAGCAGCTTGGCCGGACAGGTCTATAATTCACCCCTCCACTTT; CDR3 protein: CASSLAGQVYNSPLHF
clone size: .; V gene: TRBV5-1; J gene: TRBJ2-1; D gene: .; CDR3 DNA: TGCGCCAGCAGCTTGGAGGGGGGCAATGAGCAGTTCTTC; CDR3 protein: CASSLEGGNEQFF
clone size: .; V gene: TRBV6-6; J gene: TRBJ2-5; D gene: .; CDR3 DNA: TGTGCCAGCAGCATGGGCGGGTTAAGCGAGACCCAGTACTTC; CDR3 protein: CASSMGGLSETQYF
clone size: .; V gene: TRBV19; J gene: TRBJ2-2; D gene: TRBD2; CDR3 DNA: TGTGCCAGTACCGATCTAGGGACTATAGCCGGGGAGCTGTTTTTT; CDR3 protein: CASTDLGTIAGELFF
clone size: few; V gene: TRBV4-1; J gene: TRBJ2-2; D gene: TRBD1; CDR3 DNA: TGCGCCAGCAGCCCTGGACAGGGCTCGAACACCGGGGAGCTGTTTTTT; CDR3 protein: CASSPGQGSNTGELFF
clone size: few; V gene: TRBV14; J gene: TRBJ1-2; D gene: .; CDR3 DNA: TGTGCCAGCAGCCAAGGGGCCAGCCTCTATGGCTACACCTTC; CDR3 protein: CASSQGASLYGYTF
clone size: .; V gene: TRBV5-1; J gene: TRBJ2-7; D gene: TRBD2; CDR3 DNA: TGCGCCAGCAGCTTGATAGCGGGAGAAGCCTACGAGCAGTACTTC; CDR3 protein: CASSLIAGEAYEQYF
clone size: .; V gene: TRBV19; J gene: TRBJ2-3; D gene: .; CDR3 DNA: TGTGCCAGTGGGCGAGCTGGCACAGATACGCAGTATTTT; CDR3 protein: CASGRAGTDTQYF
clone size: few; V gene: TRBV20-1; J gene: TRBJ1-4; D gene: .; CDR3 DNA: TGCAGTGCCAACCCCGGTGAAAAACTGTTTTTT; CDR3 protein: CSANPGEKLFF